The clone carrying this TCR beta chain was recorded at least ten times. Measured with immunoSEQ multiplex PCR; TCRdb has only the in-frame clones, and not every one. This table holds 42,000 or so clones with no singletons; the top ten claim 4% to 5%. This record comes from a study of T cells after posttransplantation cyclophosphamide. The clonotype originates from a woman aged 45-65 years in good health and a related stem cell transplant donor. Sequencing was performed on PBMCs.

CDR3 protein: CASSILTSGGRRSSYNEQFF. The DNA of the CDR3 is TGTGCCAGTAGTATCTTGACTAGCGGGGGGCGAAGGAGCTCCTACAATGAGCAGTTCTTC. V gene TRBV19 combines with J gene TRBJ2-1; the match to TRBD2 covers 13 bases. Germline V gives CDR1 LNHDA, CDR2 SQIVND (reference sequence). The CDR3 is 20 amino acids. Trimming removed 3 bases from V and 0 bases from J; junction bases left unmatched: 11. The full variable domain, its missing parts supplied by reference TRBV19 and TRBJ2-1, is DGGITQSPKYLFRKEGQNVTLSCEQNLNHDAMYWYRQDPGQGLRLIYYSQIVNDFQKGDIAEGYSVSREKKESFPLTVTSAQKNPTAFYLCASSILTSGGRRSSYNEQFFGPGTRLTVL.